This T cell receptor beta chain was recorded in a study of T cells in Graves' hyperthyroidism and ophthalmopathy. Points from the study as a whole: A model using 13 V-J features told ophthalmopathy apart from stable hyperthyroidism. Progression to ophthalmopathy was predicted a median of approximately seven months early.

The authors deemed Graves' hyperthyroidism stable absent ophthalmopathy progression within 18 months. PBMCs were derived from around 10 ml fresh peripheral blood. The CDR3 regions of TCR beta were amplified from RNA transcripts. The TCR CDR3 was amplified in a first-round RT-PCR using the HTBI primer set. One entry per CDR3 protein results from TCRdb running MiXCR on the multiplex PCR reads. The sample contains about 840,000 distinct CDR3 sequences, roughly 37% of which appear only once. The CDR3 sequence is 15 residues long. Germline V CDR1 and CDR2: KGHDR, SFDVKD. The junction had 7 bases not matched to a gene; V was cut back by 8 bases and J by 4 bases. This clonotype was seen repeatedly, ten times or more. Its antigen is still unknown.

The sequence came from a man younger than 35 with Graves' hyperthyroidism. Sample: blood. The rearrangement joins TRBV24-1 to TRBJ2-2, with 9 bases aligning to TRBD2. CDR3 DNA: TGTGCCACCAAGGCGGGAGGGCCGGTCACCGGGGAGCTGTTTTTT. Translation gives CATKAGGPVTGELFF.